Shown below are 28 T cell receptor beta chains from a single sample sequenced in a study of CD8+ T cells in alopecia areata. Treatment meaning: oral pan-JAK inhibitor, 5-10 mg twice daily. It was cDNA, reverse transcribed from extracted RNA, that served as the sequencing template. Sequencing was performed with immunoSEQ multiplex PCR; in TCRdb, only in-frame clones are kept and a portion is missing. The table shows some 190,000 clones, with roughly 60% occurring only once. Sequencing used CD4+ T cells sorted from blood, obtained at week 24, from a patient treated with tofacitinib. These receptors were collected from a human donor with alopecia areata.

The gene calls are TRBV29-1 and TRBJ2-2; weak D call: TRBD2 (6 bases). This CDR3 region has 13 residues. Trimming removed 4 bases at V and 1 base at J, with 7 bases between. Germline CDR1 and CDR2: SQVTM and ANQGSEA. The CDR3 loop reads CSVGGENTGELFF. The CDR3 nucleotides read TGCAGCGTTGGCGGGGAGAACACCGGGGAGCTGTTTTTT.

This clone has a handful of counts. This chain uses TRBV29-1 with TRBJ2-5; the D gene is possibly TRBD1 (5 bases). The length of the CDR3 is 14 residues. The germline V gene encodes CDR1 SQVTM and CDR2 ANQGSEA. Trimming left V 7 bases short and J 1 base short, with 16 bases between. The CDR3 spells CSGLNWGGQETQYF. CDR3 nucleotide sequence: TGCAGCGGCTTAAACTGGGGCGGCCAAGAGACCCAGTACTTC.

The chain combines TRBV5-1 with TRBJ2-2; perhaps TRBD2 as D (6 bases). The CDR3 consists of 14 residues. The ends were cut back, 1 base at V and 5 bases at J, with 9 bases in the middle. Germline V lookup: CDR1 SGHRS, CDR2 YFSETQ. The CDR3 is CASSLTSGTGELFF. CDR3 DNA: TGCGCCAGCAGCTTGACAAGCGGGACCGGGGAGCTGTTTTTT.

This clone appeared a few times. CDR3 amino acids: CASSLEQGIVGEQFF. The CDR3 DNA is TGTGCCAGCAGCTTGGAGCAGGGGATTGTAGGTGAGCAGTTCTTC. The rearrangement links TRBV5-6 to TRBJ2-1; the D gene is possibly TRBD1 (6 bases). The germline V gene encodes CDR1 SGHDT and CDR2 YYEEEE. The length of the CDR3 is 15 residues. Trimming shortened V by 0 bases and J by 9 bases, and 16 bases separated the two germline ends.

This CDR3 is CASSVEPGETQYF. The CDR3 DNA is TGTGCCAGCAGCGTAGAGCCGGGAGAGACCCAGTACTTC. The chain recombines TRBV9 with TRBJ2-5; the D is unclear. Germline CDR1 reads SGDLS; CDR2 reads YYNGEE. This CDR3 is built from 13 residues. V was cut by 0 bases and J by 4 bases, with 7 bases left in between.

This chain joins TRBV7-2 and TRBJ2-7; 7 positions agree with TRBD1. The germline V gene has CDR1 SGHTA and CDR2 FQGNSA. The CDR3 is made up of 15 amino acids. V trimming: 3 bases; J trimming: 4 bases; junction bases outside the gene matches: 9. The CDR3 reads CASSFETGAAYEQYF. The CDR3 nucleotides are TGTGCCAGCAGCTTTGAAACAGGGGCGGCTTACGAGCAGTACTTC.

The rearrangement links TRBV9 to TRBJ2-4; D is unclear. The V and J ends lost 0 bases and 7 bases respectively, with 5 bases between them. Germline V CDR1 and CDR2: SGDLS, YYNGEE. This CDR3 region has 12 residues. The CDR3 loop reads CASSVDGNIQYF. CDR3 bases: TGTGCCAGCAGCGTAGATGGTAACATTCAGTACTTC.

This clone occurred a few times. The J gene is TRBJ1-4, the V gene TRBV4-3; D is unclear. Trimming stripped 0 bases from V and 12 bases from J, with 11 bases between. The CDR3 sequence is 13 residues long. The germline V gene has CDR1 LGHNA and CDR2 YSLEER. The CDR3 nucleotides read TGCGCCAGCAGCCAAGATATAGTCTCCCAACTGTTTTTT. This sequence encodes CASSQDIVSQLFF.

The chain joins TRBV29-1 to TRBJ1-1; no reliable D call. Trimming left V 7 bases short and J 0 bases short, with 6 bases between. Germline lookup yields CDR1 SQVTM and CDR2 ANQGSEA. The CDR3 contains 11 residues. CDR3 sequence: CSAIMNTEAFF. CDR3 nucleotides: TGCAGCGCAATCATGAACACTGAAGCTTTCTTT.

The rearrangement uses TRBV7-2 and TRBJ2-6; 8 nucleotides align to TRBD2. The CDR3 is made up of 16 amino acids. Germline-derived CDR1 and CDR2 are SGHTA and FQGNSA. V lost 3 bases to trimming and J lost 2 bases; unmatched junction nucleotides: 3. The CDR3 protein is CASSFSSGAGANVLTF. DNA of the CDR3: TGTGCCAGCAGCTTTAGTAGCGGGGCTGGGGCCAACGTCCTGACTTTC. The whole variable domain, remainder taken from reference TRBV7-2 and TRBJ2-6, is GAGVSQSPSNKVTEKGKDVELRCDPISGHTALYWYRQSLGQGLEFLIYFQGNSAPDKSGLPSDRFSAERTGGSVSTLTIQRTQQEDSAVYLCASSFSSGAGANVLTFGAGSRLTVL.

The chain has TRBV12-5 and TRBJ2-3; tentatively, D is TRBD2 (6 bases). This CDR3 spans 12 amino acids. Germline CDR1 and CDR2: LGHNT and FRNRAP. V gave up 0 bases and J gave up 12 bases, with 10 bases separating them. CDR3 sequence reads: CASGLVPSVQYF. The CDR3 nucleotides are TGTGCTAGTGGTTTGGTCCCTAGCGTACAGTATTTT.

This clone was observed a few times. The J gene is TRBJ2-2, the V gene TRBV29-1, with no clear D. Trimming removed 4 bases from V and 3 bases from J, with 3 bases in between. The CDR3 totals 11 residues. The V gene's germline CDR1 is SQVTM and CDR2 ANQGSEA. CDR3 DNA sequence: TGCAGCGTTGGGTACACCGGGGAGCTGTTTTTT. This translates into CSVGYTGELFF.

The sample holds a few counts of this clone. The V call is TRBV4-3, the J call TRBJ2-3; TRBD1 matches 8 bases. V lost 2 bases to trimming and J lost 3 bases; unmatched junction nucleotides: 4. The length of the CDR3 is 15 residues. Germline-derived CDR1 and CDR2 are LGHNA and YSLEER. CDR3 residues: CASSQLTGATDTQYF. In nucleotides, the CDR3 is TGCGCCAGCAGCCAACTGACAGGGGCAACAGATACGCAGTATTTT.

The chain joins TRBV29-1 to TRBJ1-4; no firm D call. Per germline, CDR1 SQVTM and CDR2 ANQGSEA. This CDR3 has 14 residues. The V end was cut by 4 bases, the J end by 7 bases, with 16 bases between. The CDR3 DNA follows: TGCAGCGTTGCCCTCTGGATGTCGGGTGAAAAACTGTTTTTT. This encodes CSVALWMSGEKLFF.

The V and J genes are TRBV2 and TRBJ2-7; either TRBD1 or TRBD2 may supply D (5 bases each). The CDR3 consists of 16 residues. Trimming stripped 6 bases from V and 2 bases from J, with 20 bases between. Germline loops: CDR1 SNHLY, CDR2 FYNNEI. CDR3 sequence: CASRAMSGRTPYEQYF. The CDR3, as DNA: TGTGCCAGCAGGGCTATGTCGGGGCGCACCCCCTACGAGCAGTACTTC.

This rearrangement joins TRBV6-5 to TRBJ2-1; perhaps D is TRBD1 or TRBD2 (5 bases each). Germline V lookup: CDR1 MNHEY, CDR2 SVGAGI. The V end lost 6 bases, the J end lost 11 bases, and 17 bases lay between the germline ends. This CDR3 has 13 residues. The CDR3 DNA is TGTGCCAGCAGCTCCCTCGGGGCTACCCAGCAGTTCTTC. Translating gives CASSSLGATQQFF.

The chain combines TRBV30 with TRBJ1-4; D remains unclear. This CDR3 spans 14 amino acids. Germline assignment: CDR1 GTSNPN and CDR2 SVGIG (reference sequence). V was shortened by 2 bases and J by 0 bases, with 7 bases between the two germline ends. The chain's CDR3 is CAWSKVATNEKLFF. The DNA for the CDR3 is TGTGCCTGGAGTAAAGTTGCAACTAATGAAAAACTGTTTTTT.

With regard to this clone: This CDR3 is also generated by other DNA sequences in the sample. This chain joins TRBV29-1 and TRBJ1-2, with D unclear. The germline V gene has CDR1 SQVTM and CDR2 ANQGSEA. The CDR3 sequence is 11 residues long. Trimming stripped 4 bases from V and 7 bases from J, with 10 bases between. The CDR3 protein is CSVGGNSGYTF. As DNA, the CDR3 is TGCAGCGTTGGCGGTAATAGTGGCTACACCTTC.

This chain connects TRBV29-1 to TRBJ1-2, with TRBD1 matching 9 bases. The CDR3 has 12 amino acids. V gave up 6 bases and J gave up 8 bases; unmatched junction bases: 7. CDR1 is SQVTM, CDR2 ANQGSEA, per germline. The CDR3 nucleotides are TGCAGCGTCGCACAGGGGGCGAGAGGCTACACCTTC. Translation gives CSVAQGARGYTF.

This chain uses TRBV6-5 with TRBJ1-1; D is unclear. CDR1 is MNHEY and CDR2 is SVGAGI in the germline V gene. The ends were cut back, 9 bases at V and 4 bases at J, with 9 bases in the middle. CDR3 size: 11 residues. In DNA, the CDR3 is TGTGCCAGTACGGTCGGCACTGAAGCTTTCTTT. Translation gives CASTVGTEAFF.

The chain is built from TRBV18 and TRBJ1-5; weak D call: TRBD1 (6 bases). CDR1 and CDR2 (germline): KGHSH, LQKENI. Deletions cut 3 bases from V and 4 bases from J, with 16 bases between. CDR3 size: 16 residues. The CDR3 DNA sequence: TGTGCCAGCTCACCCCAGGTTGGGGGGCGAAATCAGCCCCAGCATTTT. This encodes CASSPQVGGRNQPQHF.

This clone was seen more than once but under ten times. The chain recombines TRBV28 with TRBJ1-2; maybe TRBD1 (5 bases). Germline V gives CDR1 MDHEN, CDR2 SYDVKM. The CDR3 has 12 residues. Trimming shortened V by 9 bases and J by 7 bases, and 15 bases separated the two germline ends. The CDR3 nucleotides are TGTGCCAGTCACGGGACCCGTCTTGGCTACACCTTC. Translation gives CASHGTRLGYTF.

Here the CDR3 reads CASSFLLKGTSGPNEQFF. Here the CDR3 DNA reads TGTGCCAGCAGCTTCCTCTTAAAGGGAACTAGCGGCCCCAATGAGCAGTTCTTC. V is TRBV7-3 and J is TRBJ2-1, with 8 bases that match TRBD2. The trim removed 3 bases at V and 6 bases at J, leaving 16 bases unmatched. Germline V CDR1 and CDR2: SGHTA, FQGTGA. The CDR3 extends over 18 amino acids.

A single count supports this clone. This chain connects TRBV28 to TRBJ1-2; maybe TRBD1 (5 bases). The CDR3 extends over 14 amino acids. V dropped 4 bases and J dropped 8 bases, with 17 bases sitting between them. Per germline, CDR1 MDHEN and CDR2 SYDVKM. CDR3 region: CASSSDTLGGGYTF. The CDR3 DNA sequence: TGTGCCAGCAGTTCGGACACTTTGGGCGGCGGCTACACCTTC.

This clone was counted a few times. The DNA for the CDR3 is TGCGCCAGCAGTCCCGGCGGAGATAGGGCGAAGCCCACTGAAGCTTTCTTT. This encodes CASSPGGDRAKPTEAFF. The J gene is TRBJ1-1, the V gene TRBV5-1; D not resolved. Trimming stripped 5 bases from V and 4 bases from J, with 24 bases between. The germline V gene encodes CDR1 SGHRS and CDR2 YFSETQ. The CDR3 has 17 residues.

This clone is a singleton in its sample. The CDR3 DNA follows: TGTGCCAGCAGTTACTTTGGCTCAGGGGATACGCAGTATTTT. It yields the protein CASSYFGSGDTQYF. J is TRBJ2-3 and V is TRBV6-6, with a weak D call TRBD1 (5 bases). Trimming removed 1 base at V and 6 bases at J, with 11 bases between. Per the germline V gene, CDR1 is MNHNY and CDR2 is SVGAGI (reference sequence). This CDR3 is 14 amino acids long.

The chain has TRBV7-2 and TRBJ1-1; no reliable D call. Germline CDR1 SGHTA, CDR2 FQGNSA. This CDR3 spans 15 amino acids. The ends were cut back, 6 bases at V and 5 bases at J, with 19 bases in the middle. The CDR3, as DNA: TGTGCCAGCAGGCTCCGGGAGGGAGAGGAGACTGAAGCTTTCTTT. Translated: CASRLREGEETEAFF.

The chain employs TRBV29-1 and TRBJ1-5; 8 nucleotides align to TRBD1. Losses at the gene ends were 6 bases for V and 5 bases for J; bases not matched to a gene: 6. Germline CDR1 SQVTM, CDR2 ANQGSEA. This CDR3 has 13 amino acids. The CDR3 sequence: CSVRQGKDQPQHF. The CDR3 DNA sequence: TGCAGCGTACGACAGGGGAAGGATCAGCCCCAGCATTTT.